This TCR beta chain is from a study of T-cell reconstitution after alpha-beta-depleted transplantation in children. Points from the study as a whole: Reported findings indicate that, about two months after transplant, alpha-beta T cells came from several hundred expanded clones, which were derived from non-depleted graft cells.

This clonotype was picked up a small number of times. Its target is unknown. Using unique molecular identifiers, the investigators prepared the TCRbeta library. TCRdb used MiXCR to reprocess the PCR reads, holding one entry per CDR3 protein. The sample has around 580,000 distinct CDR3 sequences; about a quarter are singletons. Germline CDR1 is DFQATT and CDR2 is SNEGSKA (reference sequence). V gave up 2 bases and J gave up 10 bases, with 15 bases separating them. CDR3 length: 14 amino acids. The TCR originated in a boy under three years old with Wiskott-Aldrich syndrome, due to receive a stem cell transplant. The chain combines TRBV20-1 with TRBJ1-6; a weak D match, TRBD1 (6 bases). Sequences were derived from PBMCs, sampled before TCRalphabeta/CD19-depleted stem cell transplant. As DNA, the CDR3 is TGCAGTGCTAGATTTGGGGGGCAGGGATCACCCCTCCACTTT. Translated, it gives CSARFGGQGSPLHF.